This T cell receptor (beta chain) was identified in a study of blood T cells in healthy people across ages. At the level of the study: Per two T cells, about one barcoded beta molecule was captured through template switching.

A second about 7 to 11 cycle PCR used barcoded and J-beta primers. A template-switch adaptor with 12 random nucleotides tagged each cDNA molecule. One entry per CDR3 protein results from TCRdb running MiXCR on the 5' RACE reads. The repertoire holds some 1.4 million distinct CDR3 sequences, 42% seen once, with approximately 7.9% in the top ten. V was clipped by 6 bases and J by 6 bases, with 12 bases between them. The CDR3 loop spans 12 amino acids. CDR1 is SEHNR, CDR2 FQNEAQ, per germline (reference sequence). This clonotype was detected a few times. The antigen is not known. Overall study results and limits: Conclusively comparing naive with antigen-experienced cells was impossible with unsorted PBMCs.

This receptor was taken from a woman between 18 and 29 years old in good health. The chain has TRBV7-9 and TRBJ2-7; D is unresolved. Sequencing input: blood. The CDR3 DNA follows: TGTGCCAGCAGTCTAACCCCCCTCGAGCAGTACTTC. As protein: CASSLTPLEQYF.